This is a list of T cell receptor beta chains from one sample in a study of OX40 agonist ivuxolimab in advanced cancers. The table came from immunoSEQ multiplex PCR; TCRdb's copy has only in-frame clones and leaves some out. The sample has around 100,000 clones; about 88% are singletons. Specimen: CD4+ or CD8+ T cells sorted from blood, collected in a trial of the OX40 agonist ivuxolimab. Receptor source: an adult with an advanced solid tumor such as melanoma, head and neck, liver or kidney cancer. The CDR3 runs from the conserved cysteine through the conserved F or W. A D gene is named only where the DNA matches it firmly. Clone size, where shown, is once, few, many, or a class for clones that have expanded.

>TRBJ2-5|NA|TRBV30|few
CAWSVGVAETQYF
>TRBJ2-7|NA|TRBV6-1|NA
CASSETWARDREQYF
>TRBJ2-5|TRBD1|TRBV28|NA
CASSIYRGAWETQYF
>TRBJ2-5|TRBD1|TRBV4-2|NA
CASSQQNRGSGETQYF
>TRBJ2-7|TRBD2|TRBV5-1|NA
CASSLDPSLAGTPREQYF
>TRBJ2-3|NA|TRBV11-2|NA
CASSLVGGGRDTQYF
>TRBJ2-7|TRBD1|TRBV7-9|NA
CASSFEGASYEQYF
>TRBJ2-7|NA|TRBV9|NA
CASSVEGLGEQYF
>TRBJ2-1|TRBD2|TRBV15|NA
CATSRRGGGYNEQFF
>TRBJ2-1|NA|TRBV2|NA
CASGGRSSYNEQFF
>TRBJ2-5|NA|TRBV2|NA
CASSEFRETQYF
>TRBJ2-5|TRBD2|TRBV15|NA
CATTQGRARETQYF
>TRBJ2-2|NA|TRBV5-1|once
CASSFGLTGELFF
>TRBJ1-2|TRBD1|TRBV29-1|NA
CSVEGDRGGYTF
>TRBJ2-3|NA|TRBV5-1|NA
CASATRAGADTQYF
>TRBJ2-7|TRBD1|TRBV15|once
CATSSLDRGRFQKQYF
>TRBJ1-3|TRBD1|TRBV6-7|NA
CASSYSNCRATGDLSGNTIYF
>TRBJ1-2|TRBD1|TRBV5-1|NA
CASSPRQGDGYTF
>TRBJ2-1|TRBD2|TRBV5-1|NA
CASSFASGGWGSYNEQFF
>TRBJ1-4|NA|TRBV19|NA
CASKADNEKLFF
>TRBJ2-1|NA|TRBV7-2|NA
CASSEEGGRGGNEQFF
>TRBJ2-3|NA|TRBV19|NA
CASSIARVTYTDTQYF
>TRBJ2-7|NA|TRBV6-1|NA
CASSDGGGGVSSYEQYF
>TRBJ2-6|NA|TRBV28|NA
CASWDSGANVLTF
>TRBJ2-5|TRBD1|TRBV5-1|NA
CASSRDRLQETQYF
>TRBJ1-1|NA|TRBV2|few
CASSWRRENTEAFF
>TRBJ1-5|TRBD1|TRBV29-1|NA
CSVLQGLDQPQHF
>TRBJ1-3|TRBD1|TRBV6-1|NA
CASSEFSGQGRNTIYF
>TRBJ2-1|NA|TRBV6-1|NA
CASSAQTSSYNEQFF
>TRBJ2-1|NA|TRBV10-2|NA
CASSGRDGSYNEQFF
>TRBJ2-3|TRBD2|TRBV5-1|NA
CASSRVAGGITDTQYF
>TRBJ2-3|NA|TRBV9|once
CASSVGARMPDTQYF
>TRBJ2-2|NA|TRBV5-1|NA
CASSFAGLDTGELFF
>TRBJ2-2|TRBD1|TRBV19|NA
CASRGQERRHTGELFF
>TRBJ2-1|NA|TRBV5-1|NA
CASSVMRSAGTGNEQFF
>TRBJ1-1|NA|TRBV2|NA
CASSVTAVGAFF
>TRBJ1-1|TRBD1|TRBV6-6|NA
CASSYPTGSTEAFF
>TRBJ2-2|NA|TRBV11-1|NA
CASSFGADTGELFF
>TRBJ1-3|NA|TRBV4-2|NA
CASSQVVGGENTIYF
>TRBJ2-5|NA|TRBV6-5|NA
CASMHGGLGTQYF
>TRBJ1-3|NA|TRBV2|NA
CASSDFLRRLYF
>TRBJ2-1|NA|TRBV11-2|NA
CASSQDLSSYNEQFF
>TRBJ1-1|NA|TRBV7-3|NA
CASSVQGGGTEAFF
>TRBJ2-3|NA|TRBV19|once
CASSRSTFMDTQYF
>TRBJ2-2|NA|TRBV5-1|NA
CASTAKAAIGGELFF
>TRBJ1-1|NA|TRBV29-1|NA
CSAGGGSTEAFF
>TRBJ1-2|NA|TRBV25-1|NA
CASSEAGGYTF
>TRBJ1-2|NA|TRBV5-4|many
CASSSIYGYTF
>TRBJ2-1|NA|TRBV25-1|NA
CASSPRVNLGSNEQFF
>TRBJ2-7|NA|TRBV7-8|NA
CASSPVAYSYEQYF
>TRBJ1-5|NA|TRBV10-3|NA
CAISELGRGNQPQHF